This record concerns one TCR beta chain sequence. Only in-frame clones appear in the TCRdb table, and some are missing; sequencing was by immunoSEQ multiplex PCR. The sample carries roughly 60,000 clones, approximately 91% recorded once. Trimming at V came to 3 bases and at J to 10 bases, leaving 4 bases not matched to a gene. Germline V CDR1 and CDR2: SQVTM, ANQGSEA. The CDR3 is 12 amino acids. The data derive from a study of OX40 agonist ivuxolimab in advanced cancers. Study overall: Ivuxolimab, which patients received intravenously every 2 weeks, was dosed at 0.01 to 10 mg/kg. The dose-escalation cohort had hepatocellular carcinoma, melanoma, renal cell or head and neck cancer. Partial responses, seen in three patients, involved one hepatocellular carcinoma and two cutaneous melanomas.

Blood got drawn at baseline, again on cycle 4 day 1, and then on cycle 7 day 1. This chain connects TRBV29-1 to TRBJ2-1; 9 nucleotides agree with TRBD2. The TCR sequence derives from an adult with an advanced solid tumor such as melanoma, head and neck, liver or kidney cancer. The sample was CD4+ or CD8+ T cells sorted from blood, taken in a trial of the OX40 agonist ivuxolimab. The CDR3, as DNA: TGCAGCGTTGAGGGACTAGCACTAGAGCAGTTCTTC. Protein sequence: CSVEGLALEQFF.